The 13 T cell receptor beta chains below come from one sample, sequenced in a study of blood T cell repertoires in COVID-19. The method was immunoSEQ multiplex PCR; TCRdb's version includes in-frame clones alone and lacks a portion of them. This sample yields fewer than 200,000 clones, of which 85% to 90% are seen a single time; 9.5% to 15% belongs to the top ten. Specimen: peripheral blood. The receptors originated from a woman aged 70-85 years with COVID-19, enrolled during active disease.

The rearrangement uses TRBV18 and TRBJ2-1; TRBD1 might be the D (6 bases). This CDR3 is built from 15 residues. V was clipped by 3 bases and J by 5 bases, with 14 bases between them. Germline assignment: CDR1 KGHSH and CDR2 LQKENI. The CDR3 protein is CASSPPGEWHNEQFF. CDR3 sequence (DNA): TGTGCCAGCTCACCTCCAGGGGAGTGGCACAATGAGCAGTTCTTC.

This clone has a single count. CDR3 amino acids: CASSLTGGRTDTQYF. The DNA of the CDR3 is TGCGCCAGCAGCTTGACAGGGGGCAGAACAGATACGCAGTATTTT. The chain joins TRBV5-1 to TRBJ2-3; 9 bases are a match to TRBD1. V lost 1 base to trimming and J lost 3 bases; unmatched junction nucleotides: 3. Per the germline V gene, CDR1 is SGHRS and CDR2 is YFSETQ. The CDR3 spans 15 residues. Based on the CDR3 plus reference TRBV5-1 and TRBJ2-3, the full variable domain is KAGVTQTPRYLIKTRGQQVTLSCSPISGHRSVSWYQQTPGQGLQFLFEYFSETQRNKGNFPGRFSGRQFSNSRSEMNVSTLELGDSALYLCASSLTGGRTDTQYFGPGTRLTVL.

A few counts support this clone. The chain uses TRBV5-1 and TRBJ2-7; D is unclear. V was clipped by 4 bases and J by 0 bases, with 11 bases between them. The germline V gene encodes CDR1 SGHRS and CDR2 YFSETQ. The CDR3 sequence is 14 residues long. CDR3 residues: CASSPRANSYEQYF. The CDR3 nucleotides read TGCGCCAGCAGCCCCCGCGCGAACTCCTACGAGCAGTACTTC.

Details on this clone: This specimen includes other DNA sequences encoding the same CDR3. V gene TRBV6-5 combines with J gene TRBJ2-1, with a possible D match to TRBD1 (6 bases). The CDR3 covers 14 residues. The germline V gene encodes CDR1 MNHEY and CDR2 SVGAGI. Trimming stripped 2 bases from V and 4 bases from J, with 9 bases between. CDR3 nucleotide sequence: TGTGCCAGCAGTTACCGCGACAGGTACAATGAGCAGTTCTTC. Its translation: CASSYRDRYNEQFF.

The J gene is TRBJ1-4, the V gene TRBV19, with TRBD1 matching over 10 bases. Trimming at V came to 6 bases and at J to 8 bases, leaving 3 bases not matched to a gene. This CDR3 has 13 amino acids. Per the germline V gene, CDR1 is LNHDA and CDR2 is SQIVND (reference sequence). This CDR3 reads CASRTGGSEKLFF. The CDR3, as DNA: TGTGCCAGTAGGACAGGGGGCAGCGAAAAACTGTTTTTT. Full variable domain (outside the CDR3, taken from reference TRBV19 and TRBJ1-4): DGGITQSPKYLFRKEGQNVTLSCEQNLNHDAMYWYRQDPGQGLRLIYYSQIVNDFQKGDIAEGYSVSREKKESFPLTVTSAQKNPTAFYLCASRTGGSEKLFFGSGTQLSVL.

The CDR3 reads CASSPQTSETFYEQYF. Here the CDR3 DNA reads TGTGCCAGCAGCCCTCAGACTAGCGAGACCTTCTACGAGCAGTACTTC. The chain combines TRBV4-2 with TRBJ2-7; 8 positions match TRBD2. J lost 3 bases, V lost 4 bases, and 11 bases had no gene match. Per germline, CDR1 LGHNA and CDR2 YNFKEQ. This CDR3 contains 16 residues.

With respect to this clone: Other DNA sequences in the sample encode the same CDR3. The chain carries TRBV19 and TRBJ1-5; TRBD1 matches at 7 bases. Germline lookup yields CDR1 LNHDA and CDR2 SQIVND (reference sequence). After removal of 2 bases from V and 4 bases from J, the junction contained 2 bases not matched to a gene. CDR3 length: 14 amino acids. The CDR3 coding sequence is TGTGCCAGTAGTATACCGGGACAGAATCAGCCCCAGCATTTT. Translation gives CASSIPGQNQPQHF.

This rearrangement joins TRBV5-4 to TRBJ2-3; TRBD2 agrees at 12 bases. The CDR3 covers 15 residues. The V gene's germline CDR1 is SGHNT and CDR2 YYREEE (reference sequence). With 5 bases clipped from V and 3 bases from J, the junction kept 4 bases outside the gene matches. DNA of the CDR3: TGTGCCAGCAGACCCGGGACTAGCGGGACAGATACGCAGTATTTT. Amino acids: CASRPGTSGTDTQYF.

V gene TRBV12-5 combines with J gene TRBJ2-3, with 9 bases fitting TRBD2. From germline, CDR1 is LGHNT and CDR2 FRNRAP. The CDR3 runs 15 residues. Trimming took 4 bases from V and 3 from J; bases not matched to a gene: 5. The DNA for the CDR3 is TGTGCTAGTGGTTCGCCGACTAGCGGAACAGATACGCAGTATTTT. Its protein is CASGSPTSGTDTQYF.

J is TRBJ1-2 and V is TRBV28; weak D call: TRBD1 (5 bases). V was clipped by 4 bases and J by 7 bases, with 19 bases between them. From germline, CDR1 is MDHEN and CDR2 SYDVKM. The CDR3 has 15 amino acids. The CDR3 bases are TGTGCCAGCAGTTCAGGGCCATCTAATATGGGTGGCTACACCTTC. Its translation is CASSSGPSNMGGYTF.

The chain employs TRBV30 and TRBJ1-5; D not certain. There are 13 residues in the CDR3. CDR1 is GTSNPN, CDR2 SVGIG, per germline (reference sequence). The V end lost 1 base, the J end lost 3 bases, and 7 bases lay between the germline ends. The CDR3 region is CAWSGGLNQPQHF. Written as DNA, the CDR3 is TGTGCCTGGAGTGGAGGGCTCAATCAGCCCCAGCATTTT.

The chain couples TRBV28 to TRBJ1-4, with TRBD1 as a possible D gene (6 bases). This CDR3 is built from 13 residues. The germline gives CDR1 MDHEN, CDR2 SYDVKM. V gave up 5 bases and J gave up 7 bases, with 11 bases separating them. The DNA for the CDR3 is TGTGCCAGCAGTACAGGGTGGGGTGAAAAACTGTTTTTT. It encodes CASSTGWGEKLFF.

V and J are TRBV6-1 and TRBJ2-7, with no clear D. The CDR3 has 11 residues. Germline values: CDR1 MNHNS, CDR2 SASEGT. With 5 bases removed from V and 5 bases from J, the gap between germline ends came to 7 bases. The DNA for the CDR3 is TGTGCCAGCAGTTATCGGGACGAGCAGTACTTC. It specifies CASSYRDEQYF.